These 14 T cell receptor beta chains originate from one sample sequenced in a study of T cell repertoires in cytomegalovirus infection. TCRdb redid the calling of the reads with MiXCR, one entry per CDR3 protein. The sample shows just under 300,000 distinct CDR3 sequences, around 10% of them seen only once. The sequenced material came from PBMCs. These receptors were collected from a human donor in good health (CMV status not recorded). Some clones in this sample may be carry-over from other donors' samples.

This clonotype was found many times. The rearrangement uses TRBV2 and TRBJ2-3; 11 bases agree with TRBD2. This CDR3 has 14 residues. The V gene's germline CDR1 is SNHLY and CDR2 FYNNEI. Losses at the gene ends were 6 bases for V and 13 bases for J; bases not matched to a gene: 12. The CDR3 region has the DNA TGTGCCAGCAGGGTTAGCGGGGGGGGCAATCGCGAGTATTTT. Amino acids: CASRVSGGGNREYF. Combining the CDR3 with reference TRBV2 and TRBJ2-3 gives the whole variable domain EPEVTQTPSHQVTQMGQEVILRCVPISNHLYFYWYRQILGQKVEFLVSFYNNEISEKSEIFDDQFSVERPDGSNFTLKIRSTKLEDSAMYFCASRVSGGGNREYFGPGTRLTVL.

This clonotype was counted many times. The CDR3 DNA follows: TGTGCCAGCAGCATGACTAGTCTGGGCACAGATACGCAGTATTTT. Translation gives CASSMTSLGTDTQYF. The V gene is TRBV7-3, the J gene TRBJ2-3; perhaps TRBD2 as D (6 bases). CDR1 is SGHTA and CDR2 is FQGTGA in the germline V gene. Between the trimmed V and J ends, which lost 5 bases and 1 base, there was a span of 13 bases. This CDR3 spans 15 amino acids.

With regard to this clonotype: A much larger clone differs by one base, so this may be a read error. Since no conserved phenylalanine or tryptophan closes the CDR3, a read error is the likely cause. The gene calls are TRBV28 and TRBJ2-1; 8 nucleotides align to TRBD1. The CDR3 totals 15 residues. The germline gives CDR1 MDHEN, CDR2 SYDVKM. V shed 4 bases, J shed 3 bases, and the junction held 5 bases outside the gene matches. The CDR3 loop is CASSSDRGYYNEQFL. DNA of the CDR3: TGTGCCAGCAGTTCTGACAGGGGTTACTACAATGAGCAGTTCCTC.

This clonotype showed up many times. Here the CDR3 DNA reads TGTGCCAGCAGCTTAGTACCCCACGGCACAGATACGCAGTATTTT. Amino acid sequence: CASSLVPHGTDTQYF. The rearrangement joins TRBV7-2 to TRBJ2-3; D unresolved. The CDR3 runs 15 residues. The V and J ends lost 1 base and 1 base respectively, with 9 bases between them. Germline CDR1 reads SGHTA; CDR2 reads FQGNSA.

Many counts were recorded for this clonotype. V usage is TRBV28 and J usage is TRBJ2-6; a possible D gene is TRBD1 (6 bases). Trimming took off 6 bases at V and 2 bases at J, with 11 bases between the two ends. The V gene's germline CDR1 is MDHEN and CDR2 SYDVKM. This CDR3 spans 15 amino acids. CDR3 bases: TGTGCCAGCAGGTCAGGGGCTGCTGGGGCCAACGTCCTGACTTTC. Translation: CASRSGAAGANVLTF.

This clonotype was picked up many times. The junction departs from the called germline gene at one end, perhaps through a read error. The chain uses TRBV7-7 and TRBJ2-3; perhaps TRBD2 as D (6 bases). CDR3 size: 16 residues. CDR1 is SSHAT and CDR2 is FNYEAQ in the germline V gene (reference sequence). This chain's CDR3 is CASSPGRLVSTDTQYF. CDR3 sequence (DNA): TGTGCTAGCAGCCCAGGGAGGTTGGTCAGCACAGATACGCAGTATTTT.

In its sample, this clonotype was seen many times. This chain links TRBV7-8 with TRBJ2-7, with D hard to call. Trimming took off 4 bases at V and 6 bases at J, with 13 bases between the two ends. The germline CDR1 and CDR2 sequences are SGHVS and FQNEAQ. This CDR3 has 13 residues. The CDR3 DNA is TGTGCCAGCAGCTCGCGTTGGAGTGGCGAGCAGTACGTC. Protein: CASSSRWSGEQYV.

This clonotype was counted a few times. The V call is TRBV20-1, the J call TRBJ2-1, with 7 bases fitting TRBD2. The V segment lost 0 bases and the J segment 9 bases; nucleotides outside the gene matches: 8. CDR3 length: 14 amino acids. The germline V gene has CDR1 DFQATT and CDR2 SNEGSKA (reference sequence). The CDR3, as DNA: TGCAGTGCTAGAGAAGGGGTGCGGGGGATTGAGCAGTTCTTC. It translates to CSAREGVRGIEQFF.

Ten or more counts support this clonotype. The chain links TRBV20-1 to TRBJ2-3; possibly TRBD2 for D (6 bases). Germline V gives CDR1 DFQATT, CDR2 SNEGSKA (reference sequence). V dropped 0 bases and J dropped 0 bases, with 10 bases sitting between them. The length of the CDR3 is 15 residues. The DNA of the CDR3 is TGCAGTGCTAGAGACCTAGCGAGAAGCACAGATACGCAGTATTTT. It is translated as CSARDLARSTDTQYF.

This clonotype was detected ten times or more. The chain has TRBV20-1 and TRBJ1-5; D not resolved. The CDR3 runs to 17 residues. CDR1 is DFQATT, CDR2 SNEGSKA, per germline (reference sequence). Trimming stripped 0 bases from V and 3 bases from J, with 18 bases between. As DNA, the CDR3 is TGCAGTGCTAGAGATCAAAGGTGGAGGTGGCTCAATCAGCCCCAGCATTTT. Residues: CSARDQRWRWLNQPQHF.

This clonotype showed up just a few times. The J gene is TRBJ2-1, the V gene TRBV18; D might be TRBD2 (5 bases). The CDR3 loop spans 13 amino acids. Germline-derived CDR1 and CDR2 are KGHSH and LQKENI. V gave up 1 base and J gave up 6 bases, with 7 bases separating them. CDR3 DNA sequence: TGTGCCAGCTCACCACAAGAGGGCAATGAGCAGTTCTTC. Its translation is CASSPQEGNEQFF.

This clonotype was counted at least ten times. The chain couples TRBV18 to TRBJ2-5, with 8 bases that match TRBD1. Per the germline V gene, CDR1 is KGHSH and CDR2 is LQKENI. The V gene end was trimmed by 0 bases and the J gene end by 2 bases; junction bases not matched to a gene: 8. This CDR3 spans 17 amino acids. CDR3 protein: CASSPPRGDRGQETQYF. For the CDR3, the DNA is TGTGCCAGCTCACCACCGAGAGGAGACAGGGGTCAAGAGACCCAGTACTTC. The whole variable domain, filled in from reference TRBV18 and TRBJ2-5, reads NAGVMQNPRHLVRRRGQEARLRCSPMKGHSHVYWYRQLPEEGLKFMVYLQKENIIDESGMPKERFSAEFPKEGPSILRIQQVVRGDSAAYFCASSPPRGDRGQETQYFGPGTRLLVL.

This clonotype was seen repeatedly, ten times or more. The chain combines TRBV11-3 with TRBJ2-1; possibly TRBD1 for D (6 bases). CDR1 SGHNT and CDR2 YENEEA come from the germline V gene. V gave up 2 bases and J gave up 4 bases, with 12 bases separating them. There are 15 residues in the CDR3. CDR3 nucleotide sequence: TGTGCCAGCAGCTTAAGGGGGACATCTTACAATGAGCAGTTCTTC. Amino acid sequence: CASSLRGTSYNEQFF.

This clonotype was detected many times. This chain joins TRBV6-1 and TRBJ1-1; D gene unclear. The CDR3 has 12 amino acids. V was clipped by 1 base and J by 6 bases, with 6 bases between them. The germline V gene has CDR1 MNHNS and CDR2 SASEGT. The CDR3 is CASSEGRSEAFF. The CDR3 DNA is TGTGCCAGCAGTGAAGGGAGGTCTGAAGCTTTCTTT.